These T cell receptor beta chains were read from a single sample in a study of control samples from healthy donors and cancer patients. Clones were sequenced by immunoSEQ multiplex PCR, and TCRdb holds only the in-frame ones, with some missing. This sample carries 130,000 or so clones, roughly 90% of them seen once, and the ten largest clones take more than 6.5%. The sample was PBMCs. These receptors all come from a man aged 45 to 65 with head and neck cancer. CDR3s include the opening cysteine and the closing phenylalanine or tryptophan. Each record gives: J gene, V gene, CDR3 protein.

j_gene: TRBJ2-7; v_gene: TRBV28; CDR3aa: CASSPPRGGQYF
j_gene: TRBJ1-3; v_gene: TRBV15; CDR3aa: CATSTPGSGNTIYF
j_gene: TRBJ1-5; v_gene: TRBV10-2; CDR3aa: CASTTGWAQPQHF
j_gene: TRBJ2-5; v_gene: TRBV5-4; CDR3aa: CASSTGTGGETQYF
j_gene: TRBJ1-5; v_gene: TRBV2; CDR3aa: CASSVQGFYNQPQHF
j_gene: TRBJ1-3; v_gene: TRBV5-6; CDR3aa: CASSYGNTIYF
j_gene: TRBJ2-1; v_gene: TRBV29-1; CDR3aa: CSVAKGTSGSYEQFF
j_gene: TRBJ1-1; v_gene: TRBV19; CDR3aa: CASTRQLMNTEAFF
j_gene: TRBJ2-1; v_gene: TRBV5-1; CDR3aa: CASSSGTSADFSYNEQFF
j_gene: TRBJ1-4; v_gene: TRBV6-5; CDR3aa: CASRTEQSVDEKLFF
j_gene: TRBJ2-7; v_gene: TRBV7-8; CDR3aa: CASSLGGLSYEQYF
j_gene: TRBJ1-2; v_gene: TRBV6-6; CDR3aa: CASSPGQGTGGYTF
j_gene: TRBJ2-3; v_gene: TRBV29-1; CDR3aa: CSDYREEGDTQYF
j_gene: TRBJ1-6; v_gene: TRBV4-1; CDR3aa: CASSTRDQSSYNSPLHF
j_gene: TRBJ1-4; v_gene: TRBV7-8; CDR3aa: CASSTSRDLEDEKLFF
j_gene: TRBJ2-5; v_gene: TRBV28; CDR3aa: CASRSLDQETQYF
j_gene: TRBJ2-2; v_gene: TRBV11-2; CDR3aa: CASSLDRGTGELFF
j_gene: TRBJ1-2; v_gene: TRBV6-4; CDR3aa: CASSAQGGYYGYTF
j_gene: TRBJ2-3; v_gene: TRBV7-9; CDR3aa: CASSARRPSGSTDTQYF
j_gene: TRBJ2-3; v_gene: TRBV10-2; CDR3aa: CASNPGTSGRGTDTQYF
j_gene: TRBJ2-7; v_gene: TRBV11-2; CDR3aa: CASRPPGTTYEQYF
j_gene: TRBJ2-1; v_gene: TRBV19; CDR3aa: CASSIGLIGYNEQFF
j_gene: TRBJ2-3; v_gene: TRBV7-2; CDR3aa: CASSLNSPSTDTQYF
j_gene: TRBJ2-1; v_gene: TRBV28; CDR3aa: CASSLALVVDSYNEQFF
j_gene: TRBJ1-1; v_gene: TRBV27; CDR3aa: CASSTWQGEGNTEAFF
j_gene: TRBJ2-2; v_gene: TRBV18; CDR3aa: CASSPQEDTGELFF
j_gene: TRBJ1-4; v_gene: TRBV29-1; CDR3aa: CSVLTGGASEKLFF
j_gene: TRBJ2-7; v_gene: TRBV4-1; CDR3aa: CASSQRQGGFYEQYF
j_gene: TRBJ2-7; v_gene: TRBV30; CDR3aa: CAWNTGGSYEQYF
j_gene: TRBJ2-7; v_gene: TRBV7-9; CDR3aa: CASGQGSEQYF
j_gene: TRBJ2-7; v_gene: TRBV18; CDR3aa: CASSPVDSGTSVYEQYF
j_gene: TRBJ2-7; v_gene: TRBV30; CDR3aa: CAWSVRTGQYF
j_gene: TRBJ1-2; v_gene: TRBV3-1/TRBV3-2; CDR3aa: CASSRGGVGYTF
j_gene: TRBJ2-2; v_gene: TRBV5-1; CDR3aa: CAGGQGDGTGELFF
j_gene: TRBJ2-2; v_gene: TRBV4-1; CDR3aa: CASSQGGGQNTGELFF
j_gene: TRBJ1-4; v_gene: TRBV19; CDR3aa: CASSDQGVAFKLFF
j_gene: TRBJ2-7; v_gene: TRBV3-1/TRBV3-2; CDR3aa: CASSQGAGYEQYF
j_gene: TRBJ2-5; v_gene: TRBV5-1; CDR3aa: CASSLETQETQYF
j_gene: TRBJ1-4; v_gene: TRBV7-9; CDR3aa: CASTRLNEKLFF
j_gene: TRBJ2-3; v_gene: TRBV5-8; CDR3aa: CASSPSGVEDTQYF
j_gene: TRBJ1-1; v_gene: TRBV27; CDR3aa: CASSLGAVRVAFF
j_gene: TRBJ2-3; v_gene: TRBV5-1; CDR3aa: CASTPGTSGATDTQYF
j_gene: TRBJ1-4; v_gene: TRBV5-1; CDR3aa: CASSLEGPGEKLFF
j_gene: TRBJ2-1; v_gene: TRBV4-2; CDR3aa: CASSQDRGYNEQFF
j_gene: TRBJ2-3; v_gene: TRBV21-1; CDR3aa: CASSEQGADTQYF
j_gene: TRBJ2-7; v_gene: TRBV11-1; CDR3aa: CASGPRGSGEQYF
j_gene: TRBJ1-2; v_gene: TRBV3-1/TRBV3-2; CDR3aa: CASSQGSGFPEYGYTF
j_gene: TRBJ2-1; v_gene: TRBV6-1; CDR3aa: CASSEGGYGIDEQFF
j_gene: TRBJ1-1; v_gene: TRBV28; CDR3aa: CASSQNDRPSREAFF
j_gene: TRBJ2-7; v_gene: TRBV28; CDR3aa: CASSISIRGYEQYF
j_gene: TRBJ2-1; v_gene: TRBV6-2/TRBV6-3; CDR3aa: CASSSQRAGGRYNEQFF
j_gene: TRBJ2-3; v_gene: TRBV5-8; CDR3aa: CASSPGTSETDTQYF
j_gene: TRBJ2-5; v_gene: TRBV30; CDR3aa: CAWSVVGGWETQYF
j_gene: TRBJ2-4; v_gene: TRBV7-8; CDR3aa: CASSFFVFAGTSGNIQYF
j_gene: TRBJ2-1; v_gene: TRBV5-6; CDR3aa: CASSFRGNEQFF
j_gene: TRBJ1-2; v_gene: TRBV5-4; CDR3aa: CASSLSSRAPYYGYTF
j_gene: TRBJ2-3; v_gene: TRBV19; CDR3aa: CASSSGTSGITDTQYF